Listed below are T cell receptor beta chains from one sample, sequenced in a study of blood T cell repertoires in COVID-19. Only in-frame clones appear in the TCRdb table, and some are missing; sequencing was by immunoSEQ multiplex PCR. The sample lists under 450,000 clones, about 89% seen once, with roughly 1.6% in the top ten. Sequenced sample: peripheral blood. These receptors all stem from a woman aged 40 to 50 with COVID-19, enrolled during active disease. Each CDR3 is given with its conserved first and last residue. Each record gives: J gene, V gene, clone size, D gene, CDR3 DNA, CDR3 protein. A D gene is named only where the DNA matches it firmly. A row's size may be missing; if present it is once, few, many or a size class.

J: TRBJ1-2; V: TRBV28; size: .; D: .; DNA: TGTGCCACCTGGGGGGTTATCTATGGCTACACCTTC; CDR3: CATWGVIYGYTF
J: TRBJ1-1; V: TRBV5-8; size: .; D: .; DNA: TGTGCCAGCAGCTGGAACAGGGAGGGGACCACTGAAGCTTTCTTT; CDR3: CASSWNREGTTEAFF
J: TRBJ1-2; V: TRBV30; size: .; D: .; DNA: TGTGCCTGGAGTCTTTATCCGATCCTAAGGAGCTATGGCTACACCTTC; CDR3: CAWSLYPILRSYGYTF
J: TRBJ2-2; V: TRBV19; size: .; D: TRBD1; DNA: TGTGCCAGTAGACAGGGGAGCTTCACCGGGGAGCTGTTTTTT; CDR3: CASRQGSFTGELFF
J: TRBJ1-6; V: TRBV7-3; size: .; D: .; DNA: TGTGCCAGCAGCCTAGGAGGGAGCTCCTATAATTCACCCCTCCACTTT; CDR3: CASSLGGSSYNSPLHF
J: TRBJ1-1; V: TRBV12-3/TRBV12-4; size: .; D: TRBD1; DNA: TGTGCCAGCAGTTTTTTCAGGGGGACTGAAGCTTTCTTT; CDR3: CASSFFRGTEAFF
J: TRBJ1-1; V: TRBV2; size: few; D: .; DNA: TGTGCCAGCATAGAGATGAACACTGAAGCTTTCTTT; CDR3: CASIEMNTEAFF
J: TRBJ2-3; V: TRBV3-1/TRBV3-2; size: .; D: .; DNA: TGTGCCAGCAGCCAACGTTCCTCCGGAGATACGCAGTATTTT; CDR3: CASSQRSSGDTQYF
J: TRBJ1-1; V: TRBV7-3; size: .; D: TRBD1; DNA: TGTGCCAGCAGCGAGAACAGGGGGAGCGACACTGAAGCTTTCTTT; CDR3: CASSENRGSDTEAFF
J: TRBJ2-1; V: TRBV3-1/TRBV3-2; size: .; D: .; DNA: TGTGCCAGCAAGGGGAGGGGGGGAGATCTCCGGTACAATGAGCAGTTCTTC; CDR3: CASKGRGGDLRYNEQFF
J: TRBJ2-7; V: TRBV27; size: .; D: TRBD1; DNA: TGTGCCAGCAGTACCCGGGACAGGGACGAGCAGTACTTC; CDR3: CASSTRDRDEQYF
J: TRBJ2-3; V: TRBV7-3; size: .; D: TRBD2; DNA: TGTGCCAGCAGCCCCGATCGGACTAGCGGGAGTGGTGATACGCAGTATTTT; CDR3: CASSPDRTSGSGDTQYF
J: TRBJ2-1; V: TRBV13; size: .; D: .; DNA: TGTGCCAGCACCTTCTACAAGGAGGTGGGCAATGAGCAGTTCTTC; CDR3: CASTFYKEVGNEQFF
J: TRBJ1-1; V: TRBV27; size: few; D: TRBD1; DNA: TGTGCCAGCAGCCTTTACAGGGGACTGAACACTGAAGCTTTCTTT; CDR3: CASSLYRGLNTEAFF
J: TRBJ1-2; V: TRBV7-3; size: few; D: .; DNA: TGTGCCAGCAGCCTTCCCGGAGGCTATGGCTACACCTTC; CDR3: CASSLPGGYGYTF
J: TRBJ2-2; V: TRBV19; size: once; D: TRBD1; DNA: TGTGCCAGTAGCCCGTCGGGACAGGGCCTCACCGGGGAGCTGTTTTTT; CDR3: CASSPSGQGLTGELFF
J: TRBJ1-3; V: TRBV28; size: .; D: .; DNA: TGTGCCAGTCTAGGACACTTCTCTGGAAACACCATATATTTT; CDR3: CASLGHFSGNTIYF
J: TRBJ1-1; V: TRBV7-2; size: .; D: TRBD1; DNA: TGTGCCAGCAGCCCTGGGACAGGGTGGGCTGGGGGAATGGGTTTCTTT; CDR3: CASSPGTGWAGGMGFF
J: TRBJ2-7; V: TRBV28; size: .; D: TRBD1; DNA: TGTGCCAGCAGTCCGCAGGGGGCTGGGCACGAGCAGTACTTC; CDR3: CASSPQGAGHEQYF
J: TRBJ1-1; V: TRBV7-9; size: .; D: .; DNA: TGTGCCAGCAGCTTAGAAGGGGGAACTGAAGCTTTCTTT; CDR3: CASSLEGGTEAFF
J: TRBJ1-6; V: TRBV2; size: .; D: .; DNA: TGTGCCAGCAGGACAGAACGCTCCTATAATTCACCCCTCCACTTT; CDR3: CASRTERSYNSPLHF
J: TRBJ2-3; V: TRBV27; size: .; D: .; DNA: TGTGCCAGCAGTTTCAATCCCAGGGGCACAGATACGCAGTATTTT; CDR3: CASSFNPRGTDTQYF
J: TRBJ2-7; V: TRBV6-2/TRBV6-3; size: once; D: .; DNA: TGTGCCAGCAGTTACGGCCGATGGAGATCCTACGAGCAGTACTTC; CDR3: CASSYGRWRSYEQYF
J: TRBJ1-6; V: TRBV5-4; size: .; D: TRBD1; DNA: TGTGCCAGCAGCTACGGACAGGGGAATTCACCCCTCCACTTT; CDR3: CASSYGQGNSPLHF
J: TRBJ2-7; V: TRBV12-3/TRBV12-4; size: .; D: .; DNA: TGTGCCAGCAGTTCGACAAACTACGAGCAGTACTTC; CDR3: CASSSTNYEQYF
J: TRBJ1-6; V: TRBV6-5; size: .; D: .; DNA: TGTGCCAGCAGTCGACATGTCTCCTATAATTCACCCCTCCACTTT; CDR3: CASSRHVSYNSPLHF